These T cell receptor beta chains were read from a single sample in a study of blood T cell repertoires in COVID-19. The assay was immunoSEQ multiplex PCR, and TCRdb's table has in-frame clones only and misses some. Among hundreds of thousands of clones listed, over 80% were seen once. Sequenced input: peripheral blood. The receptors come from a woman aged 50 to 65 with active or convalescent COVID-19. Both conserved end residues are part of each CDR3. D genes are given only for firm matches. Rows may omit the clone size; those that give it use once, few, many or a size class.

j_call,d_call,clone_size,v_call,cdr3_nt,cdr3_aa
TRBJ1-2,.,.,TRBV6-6,TGTGCCAGCAGCGACACGGGAGGAGTAAATCCCATCGGCCTGGGCTATGGCTACACCTTC,CASSDTGGVNPIGLGYGYTF
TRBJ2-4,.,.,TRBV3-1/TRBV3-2,TGTGCCAGCAGCCAAGCGCCGGGAAACATTCAGTACTTC,CASSQAPGNIQYF
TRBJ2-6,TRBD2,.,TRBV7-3,TGTGCCAGCAGCCCGCGGGAGAGATCTGGGGCCAACGTCCTGACTTTC,CASSPRERSGANVLTF
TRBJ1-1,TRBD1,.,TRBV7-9,TGTGCCAGCAGCTTCACAGGGGCGGGTGAAGCTTTCTTT,CASSFTGAGEAFF
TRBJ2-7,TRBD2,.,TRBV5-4,TGTGCCAGCAGCCTAGGACTAGCGAAAAGCTCCTACGAGCAGTACTTC,CASSLGLAKSSYEQYF
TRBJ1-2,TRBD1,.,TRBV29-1,TGCAGCGACCGACAGGGGGATGGCTACACCTTC,CSDRQGDGYTF
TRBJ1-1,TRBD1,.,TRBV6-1,TGTGCCAGCAGTGGGCCGGGACAGGGGTCGTTGATGAACACTGAAGCTTTCTTT,CASSGPGQGSLMNTEAFF
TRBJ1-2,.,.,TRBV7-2,TGTGCCAGCAGCTTAGGCAACAGGGCGTCTGGCTACACCTTC,CASSLGNRASGYTF
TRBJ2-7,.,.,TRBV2,TGTGCCAGCAGTGAAGCTAGCGCTAGCTACGAGCAGTACTTC,CASSEASASYEQYF
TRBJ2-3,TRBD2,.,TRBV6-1,TGTGCCAGCAGTGAAGCGCGATACCGGCGGGAGGCCCCACTTACGCAGTATTTT,CASSEARYRREAPLTQYF
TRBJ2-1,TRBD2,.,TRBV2,TGTGCCAGCAGTGAAACGGGACTAGCGGAAACGGAGCAGTTCTTC,CASSETGLAETEQFF
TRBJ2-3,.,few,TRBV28,TGTGCCAGCAGTCTTCGAGATACGCAGTATTTT,CASSLRDTQYF
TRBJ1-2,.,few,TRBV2,TGTGCCAGCAGTGGGGCAGGGAGGGGCTACACCTTC,CASSGAGRGYTF
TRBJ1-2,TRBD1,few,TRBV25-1,TGTGCCAGCAGTCCTCGGACAGGGCTAGGGTATGGCTACACCTTC,CASSPRTGLGYGYTF
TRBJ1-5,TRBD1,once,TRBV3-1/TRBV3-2,TGTGCCAGCAGTCTAAACAGGGGAGGCCAGCCCCAGCATTTT,CASSLNRGGQPQHF
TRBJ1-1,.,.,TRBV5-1,TGCGCCAGCAGCTTCGACAGCCACACTGAAGCTTTCTTT,CASSFDSHTEAFF
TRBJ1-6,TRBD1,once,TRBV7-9,TGTGCCAGCAGCTTAGAAGCAGGGGGCAATTCACCCCTCCACTTT,CASSLEAGGNSPLHF
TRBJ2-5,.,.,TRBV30,TGTGCCTGGAGAGAGAGGTGGGGCAGGGGACGGAACCAAGAGACCCAGTACTTC,CAWRERWGRGRNQETQYF
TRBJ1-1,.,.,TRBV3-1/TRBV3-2,TGTGCCAGCAGCCTCCACGCTACGAACACTGAAGCTTTCTTT,CASSLHATNTEAFF
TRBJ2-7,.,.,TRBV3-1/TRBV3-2,TGTGCCAGCAGCCAAGTAGGGGTTACCGCCTACGAGCAGTACTTC,CASSQVGVTAYEQYF
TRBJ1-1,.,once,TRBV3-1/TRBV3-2,TGTGCCAGCAGCCAAAATTGGGGCCTGAACACTGAAGCTTTCTTT,CASSQNWGLNTEAFF
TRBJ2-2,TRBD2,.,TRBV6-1,TGTGCCAGCAGTGAAGCTATAGCGGGAAGCGGGGAGCTGTTTTTT,CASSEAIAGSGELFF
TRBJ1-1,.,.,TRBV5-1,TGCGCCAGCAGCTTTGCTACAGGGATGAACACTGAAGCTTTCTTT,CASSFATGMNTEAFF
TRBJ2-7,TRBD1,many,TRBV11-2,TGTGCCAGCAGCTTCCACAGGGGGAAGTCCTACGAGCAGTACTTC,CASSFHRGKSYEQYF
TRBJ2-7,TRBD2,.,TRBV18,TGTGCCAGCTCACCACTATCCCCGACTAGCGGGATTGCGCAGTACTTC,CASSPLSPTSGIAQYF
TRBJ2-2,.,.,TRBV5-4,TGTGCCAGCAGCTTGGGAGGTTCGGCAACCGGGGAGCTGTTTTTT,CASSLGGSATGELFF
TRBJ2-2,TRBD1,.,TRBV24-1,TGTGCCACCAGTGATCCAACAGGGGGCTCACCGAACACCGGGGAGCTGTTTTTT,CATSDPTGGSPNTGELFF
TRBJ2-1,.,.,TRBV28,TGTGCCAGCAGGCTCCCCGGAGTGGTTGAGCAGTTCTTC,CASRLPGVVEQFF
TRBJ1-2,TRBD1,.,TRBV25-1,TGTGCCAGCAGTGTTCAGGGGGCGACTTTGGGTGGCTACACCTTC,CASSVQGATLGGYTF
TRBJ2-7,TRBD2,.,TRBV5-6,TGTGCCAGCAGCCGGACTAGCGGGAGGGCCTACGAGCAGTACTTC,CASSRTSGRAYEQYF
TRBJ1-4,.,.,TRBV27,TGTGCCAGCAGTTTATCGGGAAGCACCCGAAGGGGGTCCAAACTGTTTTTT,CASSLSGSTRRGSKLFF
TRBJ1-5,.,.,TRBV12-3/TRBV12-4,TGTGCCAGCAGTTCTTTCGGTGATCGGCCCCAGCATTTT,CASSSFGDRPQHF
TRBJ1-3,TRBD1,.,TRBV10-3,TGTGCCATCAATCGACAGGGGTCCGGAAACACCATATATTTT,CAINRQGSGNTIYF
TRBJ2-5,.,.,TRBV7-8,TGTGCCAGCAGCTTAGGTTCTAGCTTGAAGACCCAGTACTTC,CASSLGSSLKTQYF
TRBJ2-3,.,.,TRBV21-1,TGTGCCAGCAGCAAAGCATCCGACTGCTGCACAGATACGCAGTATTTT,CASSKASDCCTDTQYF
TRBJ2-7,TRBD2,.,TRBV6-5,TGTGCCAGCAGGCCGGGACTAGCGGGCTACGAGCAGTACTTC,CASRPGLAGYEQYF
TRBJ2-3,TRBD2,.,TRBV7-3,TGTGCCAGCAGCTTACGGGAGGGTGATACGCAGTATTTT,CASSLREGDTQYF
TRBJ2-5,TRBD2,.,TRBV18,TGTGCCAGCTCACCCCGGACTAGCGGGAGGGTCGTCGGGGCCCAGTACTTC,CASSPRTSGRVVGAQYF
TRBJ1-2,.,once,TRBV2,TGTGCCAGCAGTGGGACAAGGGCCAGGGTCGGGTATGGCTACACCTTC,CASSGTRARVGYGYTF
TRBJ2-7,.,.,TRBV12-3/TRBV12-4,TGTGCCAGCAGCCGCGGCTACGAGCAGTACTTC,CASSRGYEQYF
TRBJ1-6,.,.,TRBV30,TGTGCCTGGACGACAAGCCCTGCGGGTAATTCACCCCTCCACTTT,CAWTTSPAGNSPLHF
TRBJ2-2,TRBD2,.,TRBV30,TGTGCCTGGAAGGCTAGCGGTCTAAGGAGGGAGCTGTTTTTT,CAWKASGLRRELFF
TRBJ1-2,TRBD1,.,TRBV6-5,TGTGCCAGCAGCCCGCTCAGGGGGCGGGATGGCTACACCTTC,CASSPLRGRDGYTF
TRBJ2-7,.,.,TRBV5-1,TGCGCCAGCAGCTTGGCCGGAGACGCCTACGAGCAGTACTTC,CASSLAGDAYEQYF
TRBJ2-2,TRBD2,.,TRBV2,TGTGCCAGCAGCGTGGCCTTAGCGGGAGTTCTGGACGGGGAGCTGTTTTTT,CASSVALAGVLDGELFF
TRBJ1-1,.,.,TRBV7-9,TGTGCCAGCAGCTCCGATACAGGGGAAGCTTTCTTT,CASSSDTGEAFF
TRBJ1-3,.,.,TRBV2,TGTGCCAGCAGTGCAATGGCCTCTGGAAACACCATATATTTT,CASSAMASGNTIYF
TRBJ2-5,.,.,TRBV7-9,TGTGCCAGCAGCCAGGAAGAGACCCAGTACTTC,CASSQEETQYF
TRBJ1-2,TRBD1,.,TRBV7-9,TGTGCCAGCAGTCGACGGACAGGCCTCTATGGCTACACCTTC,CASSRRTGLYGYTF
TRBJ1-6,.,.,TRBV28,TGTGCCAGCAGTTTCGCTCGTGGACTGTATAATTCACCCCTCCACTTT,CASSFARGLYNSPLHF
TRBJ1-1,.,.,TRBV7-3,TGTGCCAGCAGCTTAAACAGAAACACTGAAGCTTTCTTT,CASSLNRNTEAFF
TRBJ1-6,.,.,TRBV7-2,TGTGCCAGCAGCTCGACAGTCAGGAGCTCCTATAATTCACCCCTCCACTTT,CASSSTVRSSYNSPLHF
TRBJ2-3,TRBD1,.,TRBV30,TGTGCCTGGAGTGTACGGACAGGGGTCACAGATACGCAGTATTTT,CAWSVRTGVTDTQYF
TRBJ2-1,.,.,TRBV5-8,TGTGCCAGCACCTTGACAGTATACAATGAGCAGTTCTTC,CASTLTVYNEQFF